Sequencing of this TCR beta chain was carried out in a study of technical replicates of blood from a few donors. This CDR3 has 17 amino acids. Germline V gene lookup returns CDR1 SGHTA and CDR2 FQGNSA. V trimming: 0 bases; J trimming: 2 bases; junction bases outside the gene matches: 8. The table came from immunoSEQ multiplex PCR; TCRdb's copy has only in-frame clones and leaves some out. The sample has 75,000 to 100,000 clones, 75% to 95% seen once. Sequences were obtained from T cells isolated from PBMCs. This clonotype was sampled from a human donor in good health. This chain uses TRBV7-2 with TRBJ1-1, with 8 bases lining up with TRBD1. CDR3 nucleotide sequence: TGTGCCAGCAGCTTAGCCGGACAGGGAGTGGGAAACACTGAAGCTTTCTTT. It is translated as CASSLAGQGVGNTEAFF.